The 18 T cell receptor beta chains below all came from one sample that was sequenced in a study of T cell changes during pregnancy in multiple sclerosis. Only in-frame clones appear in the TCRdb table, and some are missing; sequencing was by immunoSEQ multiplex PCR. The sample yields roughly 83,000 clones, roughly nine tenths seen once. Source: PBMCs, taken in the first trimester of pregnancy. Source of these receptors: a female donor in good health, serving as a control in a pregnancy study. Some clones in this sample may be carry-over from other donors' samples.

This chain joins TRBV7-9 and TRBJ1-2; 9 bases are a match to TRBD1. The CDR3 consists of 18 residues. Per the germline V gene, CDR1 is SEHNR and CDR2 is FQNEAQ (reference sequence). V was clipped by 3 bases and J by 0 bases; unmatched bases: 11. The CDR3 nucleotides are TGTGCCAGCAGCTTGCTCGGGACAGGGAATGAAGCTAACTATGGCTACACCTTC. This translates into CASSLLGTGNEANYGYTF.

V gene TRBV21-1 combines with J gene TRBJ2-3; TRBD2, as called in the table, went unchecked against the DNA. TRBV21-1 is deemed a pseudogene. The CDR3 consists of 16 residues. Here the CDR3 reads CASPGGSGGWTDTQYF. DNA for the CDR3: TGTGCCAGCCCTGGGGGGAGCGGGGGTTGGACAGATACGCAGTATTTT.

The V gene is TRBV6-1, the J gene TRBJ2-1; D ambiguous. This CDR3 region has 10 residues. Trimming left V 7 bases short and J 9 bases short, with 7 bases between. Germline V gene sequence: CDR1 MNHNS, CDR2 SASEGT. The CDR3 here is CASTRVEQFF. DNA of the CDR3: TGTGCCAGCACCCGGGTTGAGCAGTTCTTC.

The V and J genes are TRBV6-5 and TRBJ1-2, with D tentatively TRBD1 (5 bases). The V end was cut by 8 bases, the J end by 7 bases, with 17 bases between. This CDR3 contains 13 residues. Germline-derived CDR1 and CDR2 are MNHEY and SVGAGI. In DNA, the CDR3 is TGTGCCAGCCACGGTCAGGGTGTAACTGGCTACACCTTC. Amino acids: CASHGQGVTGYTF.

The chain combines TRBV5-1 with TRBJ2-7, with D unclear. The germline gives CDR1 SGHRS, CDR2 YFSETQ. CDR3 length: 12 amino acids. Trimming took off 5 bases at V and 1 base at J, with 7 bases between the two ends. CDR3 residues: CASSDTSYEQYF. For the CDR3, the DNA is TGCGCCAGCAGTGACACGTCCTACGAGCAGTACTTC.

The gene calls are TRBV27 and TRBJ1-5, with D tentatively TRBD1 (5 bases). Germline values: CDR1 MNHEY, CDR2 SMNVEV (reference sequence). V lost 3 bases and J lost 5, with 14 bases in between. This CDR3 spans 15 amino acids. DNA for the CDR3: TGTGCCAGCAGTTTCACACGAGGAGGGGATCAGCCCCAGCATTTT. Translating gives CASSFTRGGDQPQHF.

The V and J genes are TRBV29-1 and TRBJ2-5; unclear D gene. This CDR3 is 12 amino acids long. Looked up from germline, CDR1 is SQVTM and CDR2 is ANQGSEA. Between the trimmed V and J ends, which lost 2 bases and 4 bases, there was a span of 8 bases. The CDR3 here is CSVEFTLETQYF. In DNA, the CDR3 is TGCAGCGTTGAATTTACATTAGAGACCCAGTACTTC.

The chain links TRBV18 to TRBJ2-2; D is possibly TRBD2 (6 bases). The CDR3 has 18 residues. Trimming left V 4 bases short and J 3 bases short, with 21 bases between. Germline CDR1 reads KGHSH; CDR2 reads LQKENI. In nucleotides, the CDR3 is TGTGCCAGCTCACTATCTATCGCGAGGGCGGGATACACCGGGGAGCTGTTTTTT. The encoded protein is CASSLSIARAGYTGELFF.

The CDR3 DNA reads as TGTGCCAGCAGCCTACAGTCGTCCTACGAGCAGTACTTC. It is translated as CASSLQSSYEQYF. This chain connects TRBV11-2 to TRBJ2-7; D not resolved. From germline, CDR1 is SGHAT and CDR2 FQNNGV. The ends were cut back, 5 bases at V and 1 base at J, with 9 bases in the middle. The CDR3 has 13 residues.

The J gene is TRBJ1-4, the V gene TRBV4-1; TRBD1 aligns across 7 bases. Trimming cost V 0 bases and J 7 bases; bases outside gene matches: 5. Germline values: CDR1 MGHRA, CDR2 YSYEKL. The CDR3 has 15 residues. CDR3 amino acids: CASSQDRQGGEKLFF. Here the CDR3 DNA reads TGCGCCAGCAGCCAAGACCGGCAGGGGGGTGAAAAACTGTTTTTT.

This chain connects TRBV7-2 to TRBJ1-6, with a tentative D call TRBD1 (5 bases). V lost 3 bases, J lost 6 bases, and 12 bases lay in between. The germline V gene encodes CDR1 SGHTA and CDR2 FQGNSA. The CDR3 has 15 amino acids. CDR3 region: CASSLRRGGNSPLHF. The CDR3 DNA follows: TGTGCCAGCAGCTTGCGCCGGGGGGGTAATTCACCCCTCCACTTT.

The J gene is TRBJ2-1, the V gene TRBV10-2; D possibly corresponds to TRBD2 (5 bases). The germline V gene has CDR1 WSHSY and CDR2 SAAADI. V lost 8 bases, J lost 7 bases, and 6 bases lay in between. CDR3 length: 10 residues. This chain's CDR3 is CASGENEQFF. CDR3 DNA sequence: TGCGCCAGCGGGGAGAATGAGCAGTTCTTC.

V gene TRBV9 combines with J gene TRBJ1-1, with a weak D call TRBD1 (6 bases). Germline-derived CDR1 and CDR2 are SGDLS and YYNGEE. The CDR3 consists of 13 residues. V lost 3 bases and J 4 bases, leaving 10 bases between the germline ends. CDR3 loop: CASSEGVGTEAFF. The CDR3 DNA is TGTGCCAGCAGCGAGGGGGTGGGCACTGAAGCTTTCTTT.

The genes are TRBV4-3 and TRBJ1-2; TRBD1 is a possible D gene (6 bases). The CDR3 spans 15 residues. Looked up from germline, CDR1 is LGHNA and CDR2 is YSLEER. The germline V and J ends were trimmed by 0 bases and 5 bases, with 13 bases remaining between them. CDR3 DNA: TGCGCCAGCAGCCAAGATGGCACAGGGCGTTATGGCTACACCTTC. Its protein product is CASSQDGTGRYGYTF.

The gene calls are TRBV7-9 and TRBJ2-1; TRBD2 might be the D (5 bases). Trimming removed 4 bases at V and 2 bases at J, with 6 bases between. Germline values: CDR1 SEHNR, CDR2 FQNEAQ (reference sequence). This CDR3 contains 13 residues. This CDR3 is CASSSGTYNEQFF. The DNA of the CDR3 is TGTGCCAGCAGCTCGGGGACCTACAATGAGCAGTTCTTC.

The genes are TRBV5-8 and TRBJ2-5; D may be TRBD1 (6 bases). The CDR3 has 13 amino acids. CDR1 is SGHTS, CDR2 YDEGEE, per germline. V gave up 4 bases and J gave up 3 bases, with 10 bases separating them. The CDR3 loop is CASSNGQKETQYF. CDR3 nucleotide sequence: TGTGCCAGCAGCAACGGACAGAAAGAGACCCAGTACTTC.

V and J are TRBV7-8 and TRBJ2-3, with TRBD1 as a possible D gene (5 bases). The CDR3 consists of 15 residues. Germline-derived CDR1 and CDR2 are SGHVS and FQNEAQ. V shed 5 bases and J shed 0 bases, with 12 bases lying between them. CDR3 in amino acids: CASSGPQVSTDTQYF. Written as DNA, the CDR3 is TGTGCCAGCAGCGGGCCACAGGTGAGCACAGATACGCAGTATTTT. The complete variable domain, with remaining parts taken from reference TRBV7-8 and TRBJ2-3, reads GAGVSQSPRYKVAKRGQDVALRCDPISGHVSLFWYQQALGQGPEFLTYFQNEAQLDKSGLPSDRFFAERPEGSVSTLKIQRTQQEDSAVYLCASSGPQVSTDTQYFGPGTRLTVL.

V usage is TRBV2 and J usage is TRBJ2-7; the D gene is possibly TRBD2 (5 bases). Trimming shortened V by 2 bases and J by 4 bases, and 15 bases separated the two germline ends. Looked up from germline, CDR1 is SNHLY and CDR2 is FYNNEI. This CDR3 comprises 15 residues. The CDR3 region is CASSESEEIPYEQYF. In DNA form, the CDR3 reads TGTGCCAGCAGTGAATCGGAGGAGATCCCTTACGAGCAGTACTTC.